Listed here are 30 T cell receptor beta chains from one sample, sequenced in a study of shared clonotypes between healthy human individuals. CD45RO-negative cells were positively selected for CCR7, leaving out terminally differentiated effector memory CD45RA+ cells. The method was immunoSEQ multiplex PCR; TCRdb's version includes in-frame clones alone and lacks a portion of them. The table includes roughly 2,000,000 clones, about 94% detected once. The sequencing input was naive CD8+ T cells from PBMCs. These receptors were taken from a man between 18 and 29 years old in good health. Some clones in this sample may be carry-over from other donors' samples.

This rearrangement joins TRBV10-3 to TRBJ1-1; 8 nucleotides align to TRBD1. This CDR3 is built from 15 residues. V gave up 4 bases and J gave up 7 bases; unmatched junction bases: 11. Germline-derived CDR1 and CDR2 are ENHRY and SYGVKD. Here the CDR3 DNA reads TGTGCCATCAGTGCGGGGCCAGGGGGCGAGGTTGAAGCTTTCTTT. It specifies CAISAGPGGEVEAFF.

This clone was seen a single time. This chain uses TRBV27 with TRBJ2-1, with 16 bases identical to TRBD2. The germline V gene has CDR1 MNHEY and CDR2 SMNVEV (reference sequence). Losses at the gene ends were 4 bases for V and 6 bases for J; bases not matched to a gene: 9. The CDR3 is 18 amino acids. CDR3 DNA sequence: TGTGCCAGCAGTTCCCTGGGACTAGCGGGAGGGCCGGGCAATGAGCAGTTCTTC. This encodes CASSSLGLAGGPGNEQFF.

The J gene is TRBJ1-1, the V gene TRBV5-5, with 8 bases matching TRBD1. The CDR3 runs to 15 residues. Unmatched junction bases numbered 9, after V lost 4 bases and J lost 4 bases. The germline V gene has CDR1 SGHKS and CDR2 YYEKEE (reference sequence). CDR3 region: CASSKSDRVITEAFF. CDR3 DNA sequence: TGTGCCAGCAGCAAATCGGACAGGGTGATCACTGAAGCTTTCTTT. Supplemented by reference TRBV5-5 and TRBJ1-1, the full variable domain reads DAGVTQSPTHLIKTRGQQVTLRCSPISGHKSVSWYQQVLGQGPQFIFQYYEKEERGRGNFPDRFSARQFPNYSSELNVNALLLGDSALYLCASSKSDRVITEAFFGQGTRLTVV.

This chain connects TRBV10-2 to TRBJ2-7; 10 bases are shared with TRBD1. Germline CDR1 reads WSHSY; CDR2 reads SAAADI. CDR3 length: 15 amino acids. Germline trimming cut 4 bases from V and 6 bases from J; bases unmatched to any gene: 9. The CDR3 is CASSGGGQGRLEQYF. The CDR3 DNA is TGCGCCAGCAGTGGGGGGGGACAGGGGAGGCTCGAGCAGTACTTC.

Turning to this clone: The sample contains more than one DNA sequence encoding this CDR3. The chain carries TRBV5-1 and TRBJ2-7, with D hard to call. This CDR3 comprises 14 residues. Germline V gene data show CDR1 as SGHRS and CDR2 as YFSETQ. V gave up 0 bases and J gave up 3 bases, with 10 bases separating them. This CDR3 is CASSLEGMGYEQYF. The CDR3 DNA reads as TGCGCCAGCAGCTTGGAAGGGATGGGCTACGAGCAGTACTTC.

The CDR3 protein is CASSLTSGSADYEQYF. The CDR3 DNA reads as TGTGCCAGCAGTTTGACTAGCGGGAGCGCTGACTACGAGCAGTACTTC. The chain has TRBV27 and TRBJ2-7; 12 bases align to TRBD2. CDR3 size: 16 residues. The germline V gene encodes CDR1 MNHEY and CDR2 SMNVEV (reference sequence). V gave up 3 bases and J gave up 3 bases; unmatched junction bases: 6.

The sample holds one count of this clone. In nucleotides, the CDR3 is TGTGCCAGAAGCCCCGGACATAAGGGTGAAAAACTGTTTTTT. Amino acid sequence: CARSPGHKGEKLFF. This chain joins TRBV5-3 and TRBJ1-4; D possibly corresponds to TRBD1 (5 bases). TRBV5-3 is labeled an ORF, and its function is uncertain. V was trimmed by 4 bases and J by 7 bases, leaving 14 bases between them. The CDR3 is made up of 14 amino acids.

CDR3 in amino acids: CASSIAAFLTEAFF. The CDR3 DNA is TGTGCCAGTAGTATAGCGGCCTTTCTCACTGAAGCTTTCTTT. The V and J genes are TRBV19 and TRBJ1-1; D not resolved. Trimming shortened V by 1 base and J by 4 bases, and 10 bases separated the two germline ends. The CDR3 contains 14 residues. Germline values: CDR1 LNHDA, CDR2 SQIVND (reference sequence).

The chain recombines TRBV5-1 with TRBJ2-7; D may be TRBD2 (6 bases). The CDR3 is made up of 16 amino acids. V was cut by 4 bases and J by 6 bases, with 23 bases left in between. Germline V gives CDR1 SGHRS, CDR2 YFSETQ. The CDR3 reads CASSPRGGATFGEQYF. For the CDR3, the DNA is TGCGCCAGCAGCCCGCGGGGAGGAGCTACCTTTGGCGAGCAGTACTTC. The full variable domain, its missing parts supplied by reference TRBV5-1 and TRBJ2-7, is KAGVTQTPRYLIKTRGQQVTLSCSPISGHRSVSWYQQTPGQGLQFLFEYFSETQRNKGNFPGRFSGRQFSNSRSEMNVSTLELGDSALYLCASSPRGGATFGEQYFGPGTRLTVT.

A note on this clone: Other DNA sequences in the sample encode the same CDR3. CDR3 sequence: CASSLISTDTQYF. The CDR3 coding sequence is TGTGCCAGCAGTTTAATCAGCACAGATACGCAGTATTTT. This chain joins TRBV27 and TRBJ2-3, with D unresolved. The CDR3 runs to 13 residues. Germline V gene data show CDR1 as MNHEY and CDR2 as SMNVEV (reference sequence). Trimming left V 2 bases short and J 0 bases short, with 3 bases between.

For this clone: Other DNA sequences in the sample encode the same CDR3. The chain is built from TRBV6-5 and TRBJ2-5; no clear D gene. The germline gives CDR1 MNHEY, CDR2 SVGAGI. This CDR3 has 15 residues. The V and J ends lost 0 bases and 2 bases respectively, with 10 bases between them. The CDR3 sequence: CASSYSISGQETQYF. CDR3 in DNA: TGTGCCAGCAGTTACTCGATCTCCGGGCAAGAGACCCAGTACTTC.

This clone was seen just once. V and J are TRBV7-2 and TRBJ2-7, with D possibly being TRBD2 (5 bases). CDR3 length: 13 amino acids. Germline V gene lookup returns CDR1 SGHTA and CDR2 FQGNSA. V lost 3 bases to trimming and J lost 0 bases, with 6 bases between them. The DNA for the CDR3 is TGTGCCAGCAGCTTGGACTTCTCCTACGAGCAGTACTTC. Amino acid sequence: CASSLDFSYEQYF.

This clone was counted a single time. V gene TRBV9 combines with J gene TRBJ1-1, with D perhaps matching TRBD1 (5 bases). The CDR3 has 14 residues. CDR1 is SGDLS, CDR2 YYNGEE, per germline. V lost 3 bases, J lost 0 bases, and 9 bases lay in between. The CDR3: CASSGRDLNTEAFF. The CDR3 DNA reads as TGTGCCAGCAGCGGGCGGGACTTGAACACTGAAGCTTTCTTT.

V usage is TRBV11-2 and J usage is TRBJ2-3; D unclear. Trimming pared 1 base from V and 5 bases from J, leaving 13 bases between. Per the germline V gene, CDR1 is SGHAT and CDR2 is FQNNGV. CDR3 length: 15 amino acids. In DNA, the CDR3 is TGTGCCAGCAGCTTAGGGGGTCTAGTGATAGATACGCAGTATTTT. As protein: CASSLGGLVIDTQYF.

CDR3 in amino acids: CASSDGFSYEQYF. The CDR3 nucleotides are TGTGCCAGCAGCGACGGGTTCTCCTACGAGCAGTACTTC. The rearrangement links TRBV9 to TRBJ2-7; no clear D gene. V was clipped by 3 bases and J by 0 bases, with 7 bases between them. Germline CDR1 reads SGDLS; CDR2 reads YYNGEE. This CDR3 comprises 13 residues.

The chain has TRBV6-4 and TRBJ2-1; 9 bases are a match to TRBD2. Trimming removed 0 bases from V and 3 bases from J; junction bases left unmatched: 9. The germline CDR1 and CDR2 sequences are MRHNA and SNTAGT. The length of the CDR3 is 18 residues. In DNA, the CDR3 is TGTGCCAGCAGTGACTCGCCCCTAGCGGGATCGTACTACAATGAGCAGTTCTTC. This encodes CASSDSPLAGSYYNEQFF.

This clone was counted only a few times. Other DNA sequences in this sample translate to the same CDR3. As DNA, the CDR3 is TGTGCCAGCAGTCCCCGGACAGGGTCCTACGAGCAGTACTTC. Protein: CASSPRTGSYEQYF. The V gene is TRBV27, the J gene TRBJ2-7; 8 bases line up with TRBD1. Germline CDR1 reads MNHEY; CDR2 reads SMNVEV (reference sequence). This CDR3 region has 14 residues. Trimming removed 5 bases from V and 1 base from J; junction bases left unmatched: 4.

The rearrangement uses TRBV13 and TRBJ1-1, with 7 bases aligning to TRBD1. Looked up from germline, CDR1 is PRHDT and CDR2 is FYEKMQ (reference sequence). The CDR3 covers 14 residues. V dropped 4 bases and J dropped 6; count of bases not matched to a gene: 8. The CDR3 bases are TGTGCCAGCAGCTGGGGAGGGGGCGTCCCTGAAGCTTTCTTT. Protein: CASSWGGGVPEAFF.

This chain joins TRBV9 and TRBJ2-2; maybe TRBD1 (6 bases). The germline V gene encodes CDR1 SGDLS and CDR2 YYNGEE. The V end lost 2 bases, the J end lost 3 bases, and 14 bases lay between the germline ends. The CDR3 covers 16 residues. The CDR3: CASSVRVQGYTGELFF. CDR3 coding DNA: TGTGCCAGCAGCGTGAGGGTGCAGGGGTACACCGGGGAGCTGTTTTTT.

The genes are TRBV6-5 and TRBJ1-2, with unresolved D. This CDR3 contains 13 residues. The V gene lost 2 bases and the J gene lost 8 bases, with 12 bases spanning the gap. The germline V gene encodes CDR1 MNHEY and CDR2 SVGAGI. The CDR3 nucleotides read TGTGCCAGCAGTTACAACGAGGTAGTCGGCTACACCTTC. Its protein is CASSYNEVVGYTF.

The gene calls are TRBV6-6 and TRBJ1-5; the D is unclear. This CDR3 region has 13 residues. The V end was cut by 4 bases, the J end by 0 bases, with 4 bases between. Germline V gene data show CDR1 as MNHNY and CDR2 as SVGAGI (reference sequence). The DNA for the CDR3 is TGTGCCAGCAGTTCCTTTAGCAATCAGCCCCAGCATTTT. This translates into CASSSFSNQPQHF.

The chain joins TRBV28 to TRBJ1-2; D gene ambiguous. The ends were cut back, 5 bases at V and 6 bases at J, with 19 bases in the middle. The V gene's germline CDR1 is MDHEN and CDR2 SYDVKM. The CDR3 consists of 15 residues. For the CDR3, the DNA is TGTGCCAGCAGTAGTCCCCACGAGCTATCGGATGGCTACACCTTC. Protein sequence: CASSSPHELSDGYTF.

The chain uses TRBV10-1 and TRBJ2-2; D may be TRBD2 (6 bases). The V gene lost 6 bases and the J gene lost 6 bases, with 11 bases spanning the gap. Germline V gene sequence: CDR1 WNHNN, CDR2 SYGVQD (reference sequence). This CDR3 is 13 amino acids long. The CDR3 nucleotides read TGCGCCAGCAGCGGGGGAAACCCCGGGGAGCTGTTTTTT. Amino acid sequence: CASSGGNPGELFF.

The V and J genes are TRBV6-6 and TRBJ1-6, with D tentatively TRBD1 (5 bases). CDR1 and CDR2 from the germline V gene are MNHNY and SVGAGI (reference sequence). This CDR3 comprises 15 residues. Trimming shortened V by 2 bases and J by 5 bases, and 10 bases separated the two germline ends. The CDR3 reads CASSYEGAHNSPLHF. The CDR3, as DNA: TGTGCCAGCAGTTACGAAGGGGCCCATAATTCACCCCTCCACTTT.

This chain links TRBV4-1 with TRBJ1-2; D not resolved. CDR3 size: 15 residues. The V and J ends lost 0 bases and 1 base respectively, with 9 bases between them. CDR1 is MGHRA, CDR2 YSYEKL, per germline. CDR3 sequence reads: CASSQDGKFNYGYTF. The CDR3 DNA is TGCGCCAGCAGCCAAGACGGAAAGTTTAACTATGGCTACACCTTC.

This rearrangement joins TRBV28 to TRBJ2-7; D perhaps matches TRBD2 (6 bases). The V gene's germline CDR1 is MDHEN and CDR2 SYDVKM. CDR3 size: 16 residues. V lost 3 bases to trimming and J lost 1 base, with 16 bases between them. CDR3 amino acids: CASSLAPGTVSYEQYF. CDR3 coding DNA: TGTGCCAGCAGTTTGGCCCCCGGGACTGTTTCCTACGAGCAGTACTTC.

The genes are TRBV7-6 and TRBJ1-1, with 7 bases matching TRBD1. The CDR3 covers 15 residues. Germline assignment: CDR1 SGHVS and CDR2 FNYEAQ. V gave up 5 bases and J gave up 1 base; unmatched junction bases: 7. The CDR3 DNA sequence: TGTGCCAGCAGCCCCCGGCAGGGGGGGAACACTGAAGCTTTCTTT. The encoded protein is CASSPRQGGNTEAFF.

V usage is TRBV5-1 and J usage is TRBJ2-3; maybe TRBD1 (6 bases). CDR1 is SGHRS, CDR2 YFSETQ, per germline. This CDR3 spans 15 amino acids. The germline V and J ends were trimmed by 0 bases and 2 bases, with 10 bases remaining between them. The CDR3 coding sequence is TGCGCCAGCAGCTTGGATTTGGGACACACAGATACGCAGTATTTT. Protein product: CASSLDLGHTDTQYF.

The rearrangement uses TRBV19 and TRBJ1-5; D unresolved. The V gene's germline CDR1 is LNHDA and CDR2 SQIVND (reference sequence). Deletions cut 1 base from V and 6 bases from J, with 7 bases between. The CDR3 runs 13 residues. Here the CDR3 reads CASSIGWFQPQHF. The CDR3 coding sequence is TGTGCCAGTAGTATAGGATGGTTTCAGCCCCAGCATTTT. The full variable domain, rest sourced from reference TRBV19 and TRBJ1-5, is DGGITQSPKYLFRKEGQNVTLSCEQNLNHDAMYWYRQDPGQGLRLIYYSQIVNDFQKGDIAEGYSVSREKKESFPLTVTSAQKNPTAFYLCASSIGWFQPQHFGDGTRLSIL.

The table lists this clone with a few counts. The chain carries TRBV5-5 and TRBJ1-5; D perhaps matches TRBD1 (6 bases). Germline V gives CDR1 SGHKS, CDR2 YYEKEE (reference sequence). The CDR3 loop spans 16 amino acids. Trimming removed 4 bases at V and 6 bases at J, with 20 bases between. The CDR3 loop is CASSPDRLVFGQPQHF. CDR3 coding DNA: TGTGCCAGCAGCCCCGACAGGCTTGTGTTCGGTCAGCCCCAGCATTTT.